The 9 T cell receptor beta chains presented below share a single source sample, sequenced in a study of HIV-infected patients and healthy controls (dated by TCRdb to the mid-2010s). Preparation of the library involved 5' RACE. Sequenced using an Illumina MiSeq. SuperScript III was used to reverse transcribe 500 ng RNA with primers targeting the alpha and beta constant regions. Separate alpha and beta chain libraries were generated by chain-specific third strand synthesis with multiplexing indices. The public reads were reprocessed in TCRdb via fastp at Q25 and MiXCR, keeping in-frame beta chains. Under each unique CDR3 protein, matching rows form one entry showing the most common genes and DNA. This sample holds 10,000 or so distinct CDR3 sequences; roughly 8% were observed only once. The ten largest clonotypes hold around 3.2% of the sample. Whole blood was used without cell fractionation, so the repertoire reflected all unsorted peripheral T cells.

Sequencing was done on a sample of blood. The receptors derive from an adult in good health.

This clonotype was counted between two and nine times. The chain uses TRBV5-1 and TRBJ1-5; D remains unclear. Germline CDR1 SGHRS, CDR2 YFSETQ. V was cut by 2 bases and J by 4 bases, with 7 bases left in between. The CDR3 is 13 amino acids. The CDR3 reads CASSFGGNQPQHF. Written as DNA, the CDR3 is TGCGCCAGCAGCTTCGGCGGGAATCAGCCCCAGCATTTT.

By share, this clonotype ranks as medium-sized. This chain links TRBV7-9 with TRBJ2-1, with D possibly matching TRBD1 (7 bases). Germline V gene lookup returns CDR1 SEHNR and CDR2 FQNEAQ (reference sequence). The V gene lost 1 base and the J gene lost 5 bases, with 12 bases spanning the gap. The CDR3 runs to 15 residues. In DNA, the CDR3 is TGTGCCAGCAGCTTAGGTGGAGGGGGCAACAATGAGCAGTTCTTC. It is translated as CASSLGGGGNNEQFF.

This clonotype is labeled as medium-sized. This chain connects TRBV5-6 to TRBJ1-4; D is perhaps TRBD1 (5 bases). The CDR3 has 16 amino acids. Germline assignment: CDR1 SGHDT and CDR2 YYEEEE. Trimming removed 0 bases at V and 0 bases at J, with 9 bases between. The CDR3 loop reads CASSLGQGATNEKLFF. CDR3 sequence (DNA): TGTGCCAGCAGCTTGGGTCAGGGAGCAACTAATGAAAAACTGTTTTTT.

By proportion, this clonotype is medium-sized. The chain couples TRBV5-4 to TRBJ2-7; the match to TRBD2 covers 12 bases. This CDR3 is built from 17 residues. CDR1 SGHNT and CDR2 YYREEE come from the germline V gene (reference sequence). Trimming cost V 3 bases and J 2 bases; bases outside gene matches: 9. The CDR3 loop is CASSSGLAGLNPYEQYF. The CDR3, as DNA: TGTGCCAGCAGCTCGGGACTAGCGGGCTTGAACCCCTACGAGCAGTACTTC.

This clonotype is classed as medium-sized (0.01 to 0.1%). The V gene is TRBV12-3 or TRBV12-4, the J gene TRBJ1-1; the D gene is possibly TRBD1 (6 bases). This CDR3 is built from 16 residues. The V and J ends lost 3 bases and 1 base respectively, with 15 bases between them. The CDR3, as DNA: TGTGCCAGCAGTTTTGCAACAGGGAGTCAGAACACTGAAGCTTTCTTT. Protein: CASSFATGSQNTEAFF.

This clonotype has only a few counts. The rearrangement joins TRBV5-1 to TRBJ2-3; D is unresolved. CDR3 size: 15 residues. The germline V gene has CDR1 SGHRS and CDR2 YFSETQ. V was trimmed by 0 bases and J by 7 bases, leaving 15 bases between them. Here the CDR3 reads CASSLGSGSSNTQYF. In nucleotides, the CDR3 is TGCGCCAGCAGCTTGGGGTCAGGATCTAGTAATACGCAGTATTTT.

This clonotype showed up many times. The gene calls are TRBV5-1 and TRBJ1-2, with D possibly being TRBD1 (5 bases). Trimming shortened V by 0 bases and J by 7 bases, and 16 bases separated the two germline ends. There are 15 residues in the CDR3. Germline CDR1 reads SGHRS; CDR2 reads YFSETQ. CDR3 sequence reads: CASSLEVRGSRGYTF. DNA for the CDR3: TGCGCCAGCAGCTTGGAGGTGAGGGGATCGCGTGGCTACACCTTC.

This clonotype is classed as medium-sized. The chain couples TRBV12-3 or TRBV12-4 to TRBJ1-5, with D possibly matching TRBD1 (5 bases). The V and J ends lost 4 bases and 5 bases respectively, with 9 bases between them. The CDR3 totals 13 residues. DNA for the CDR3: TGTGCCAGCAGTTGGGACGGTTATCAGCCCCAGCATTTT. Encoded protein: CASSWDGYQPQHF.

Relative to its sample, this clonotype is medium-sized. This rearrangement joins TRBV7-2 to TRBJ1-1; D is unresolved. V gave up 1 base and J gave up 4 bases, with 10 bases separating them. CDR1 and CDR2 from the germline V gene are SGHTA and FQGNSA. The CDR3 has 14 amino acids. CDR3 sequence: CASSLGGSGTEAFF. The CDR3 nucleotides read TGTGCCAGCAGCTTAGGGGGAAGCGGCACTGAAGCTTTCTTT. Variable domain in full (rest from reference TRBV7-2 and TRBJ1-1): GAGVSQSPSNKVTEKGKDVELRCDPISGHTALYWYRQSLGQGLEFLIYFQGNSAPDKSGLPSDRFSAERTGGSVSTLTIQRTQQEDSAVYLCASSLGGSGTEAFFGQGTRLTVV.